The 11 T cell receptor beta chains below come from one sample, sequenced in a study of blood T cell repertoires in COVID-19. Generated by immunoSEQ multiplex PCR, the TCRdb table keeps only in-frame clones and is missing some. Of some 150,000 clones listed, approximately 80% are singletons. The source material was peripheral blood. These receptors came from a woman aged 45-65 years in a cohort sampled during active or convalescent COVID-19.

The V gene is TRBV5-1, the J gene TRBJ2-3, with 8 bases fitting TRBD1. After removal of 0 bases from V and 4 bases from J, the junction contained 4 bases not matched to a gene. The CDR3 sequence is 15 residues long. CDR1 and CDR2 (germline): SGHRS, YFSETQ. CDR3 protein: CASSLGQGSPDTQYF. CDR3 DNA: TGCGCCAGCAGCTTGGGACAGGGGAGTCCAGATACGCAGTATTTT.

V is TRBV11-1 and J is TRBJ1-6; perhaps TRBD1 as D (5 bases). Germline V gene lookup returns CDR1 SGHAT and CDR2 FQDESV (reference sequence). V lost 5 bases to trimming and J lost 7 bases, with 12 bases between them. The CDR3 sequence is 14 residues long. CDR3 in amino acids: CASSRGTENSPLHF. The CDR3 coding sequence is TGTGCCAGCAGCCGCGGGACCGAGAATTCACCCCTCCACTTT.

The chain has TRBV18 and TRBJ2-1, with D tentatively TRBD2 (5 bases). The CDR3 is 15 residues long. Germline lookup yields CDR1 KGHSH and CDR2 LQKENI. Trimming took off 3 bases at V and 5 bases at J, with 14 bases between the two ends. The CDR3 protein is CASSPGTSRNNEQFF. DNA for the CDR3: TGTGCCAGCTCACCGGGAACTAGTCGGAACAATGAGCAGTTCTTC.

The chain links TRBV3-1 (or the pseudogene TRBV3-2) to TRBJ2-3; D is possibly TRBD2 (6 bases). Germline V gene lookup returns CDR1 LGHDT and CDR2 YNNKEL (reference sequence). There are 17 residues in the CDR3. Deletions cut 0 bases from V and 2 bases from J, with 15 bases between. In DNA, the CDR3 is TGTGCCAGCAGCCAAGATCGGGGGTATGGGAACACAGATACGCAGTATTTT. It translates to CASSQDRGYGNTDTQYF.

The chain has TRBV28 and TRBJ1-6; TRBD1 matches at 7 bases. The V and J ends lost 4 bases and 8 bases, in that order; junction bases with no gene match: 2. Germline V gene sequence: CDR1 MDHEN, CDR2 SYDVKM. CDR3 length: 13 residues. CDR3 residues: CASSSDRDSPLHF. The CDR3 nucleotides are TGTGCCAGCAGTTCCGACAGGGATTCACCCCTCCACTTT.

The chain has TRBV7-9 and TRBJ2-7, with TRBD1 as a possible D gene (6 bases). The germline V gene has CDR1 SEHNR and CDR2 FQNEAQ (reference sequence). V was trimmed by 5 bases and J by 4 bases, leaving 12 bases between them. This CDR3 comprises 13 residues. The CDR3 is CASSPSRGYEQYF. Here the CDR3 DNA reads TGTGCCAGCAGCCCAAGCAGGGGATACGAGCAGTACTTC.

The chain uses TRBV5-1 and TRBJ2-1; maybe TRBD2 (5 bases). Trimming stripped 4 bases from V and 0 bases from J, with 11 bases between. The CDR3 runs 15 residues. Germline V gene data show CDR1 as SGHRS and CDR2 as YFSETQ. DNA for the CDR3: TGCGCCAGCAGCATACCCCGGGACTCCTACAATGAGCAGTTCTTC. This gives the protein CASSIPRDSYNEQFF.

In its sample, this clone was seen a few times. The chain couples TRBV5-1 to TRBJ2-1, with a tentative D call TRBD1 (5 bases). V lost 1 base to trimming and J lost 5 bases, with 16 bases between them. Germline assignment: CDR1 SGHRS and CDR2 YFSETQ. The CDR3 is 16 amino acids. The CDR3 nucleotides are TGCGCCAGCAGCTTGATTTTAGCCAGGGTTGACAATGAGCAGTTCTTC. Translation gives CASSLILARVDNEQFF.

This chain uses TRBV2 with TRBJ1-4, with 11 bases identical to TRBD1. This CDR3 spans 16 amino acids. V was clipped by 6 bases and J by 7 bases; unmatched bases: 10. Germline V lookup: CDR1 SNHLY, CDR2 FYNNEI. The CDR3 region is CASRPDWTGGSEKLFF. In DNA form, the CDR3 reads TGTGCCAGCAGGCCAGATTGGACAGGGGGCAGTGAAAAACTGTTTTTT.

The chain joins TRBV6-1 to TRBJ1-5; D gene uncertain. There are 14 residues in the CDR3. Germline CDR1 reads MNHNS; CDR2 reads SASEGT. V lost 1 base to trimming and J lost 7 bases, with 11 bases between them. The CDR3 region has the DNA TGTGCCAGCAGTGAAGGGGGAGGGTCCCAGCCCCAGCATTTT. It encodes CASSEGGGSQPQHF.

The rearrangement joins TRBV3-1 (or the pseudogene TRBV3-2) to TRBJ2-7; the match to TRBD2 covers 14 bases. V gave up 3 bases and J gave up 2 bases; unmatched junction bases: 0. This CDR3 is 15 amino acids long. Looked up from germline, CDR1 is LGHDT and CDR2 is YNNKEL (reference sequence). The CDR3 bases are TGTGCCAGCAGCCAGGGACTAGCGGGGGCCTACGAGCAGTACTTC. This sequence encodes CASSQGLAGAYEQYF.